These 26 T cell receptor beta chains originate from one sample sequenced in a study of identical twins. TCRdb analysed the 5' RACE reads with MiXCR anew, one entry per CDR3 protein. The data contain 550,000 to 700,000 distinct CDR3 sequences, around 20% of them singletons. The same data also went into a second study, on T cells expressing NK-cell markers.

Specimen: PBMCs. The receptor set was obtained from a woman aged 18-29 years in good health.

This sequence joins TRBV6-5 and TRBJ1-1; 7 nucleotides line up with TRBD1. Per germline, CDR1 MNHEY and CDR2 SVGAGI. V was pared by 6 bases and J by 4 bases, with 11 bases of the junction left unmatched. CDR3 length equals 15 residues. The CDR3, as DNA: TGTGCCAGCAGCTATGGTACAGGGGCGGTCACTGAAGCTTTCTTT. Its protein product is CASSYGTGAVTEAFF.

Concerning this clonotype itself: A read error may produce the germline difference seen at one junction end. The chain has TRBV20-1 and TRBJ2-5; TRBD2 agrees at 10 bases. CDR1 is DFQATT and CDR2 is SNEGSKA in the germline V gene (reference sequence). The CDR3 extends over 15 amino acids. This CDR3 reads CSARNPLAGHTGEVF. The CDR3 bases are TGCAGTGCTAGAAACCCACTAGCGGGGCACACAGGGGAGGTCTTC.

This clonotype was picked up many times. The V and J genes are TRBV29-1 and TRBJ2-3; D might be TRBD2 (6 bases). Trimming took 5 bases from V and 5 from J, leaving 11 bases between them. The CDR3 is 12 amino acids. Germline lookup yields CDR1 SQVTM and CDR2 ANQGSEA. The CDR3 loop reads CSVSASVDTQYF. The CDR3 DNA reads TGCAGCGTTTCTGCTAGCGTAGATACGCAGTATTTT.

DNA for the CDR3: TGTGCCACCAGCACCTCTGGCCCTAGCGGGTTTTCCTACAATGAGCAGTTCTTC. It translates to CATSTSGPSGFSYNEQFF. The chain has TRBV15 and TRBJ2-1; 8 nucleotides agree with TRBD2. Trimming at V came to 4 bases and at J to 1 base, leaving 12 bases not matched to a gene. Germline CDR1 reads LNHNV; CDR2 reads YYDKDF (reference sequence). This CDR3 region has 18 residues.

This rearrangement joins TRBV27 to TRBJ2-7, with 7 bases lining up with TRBD1. V lost 0 bases and J lost 4; bases outside the gene matches: 6. The CDR3 length is 15 residues. Germline V gene data show CDR1 as MNHEY and CDR2 as SMNVEV (reference sequence). The CDR3 loop is CASSLSKGGAYEQYF. CDR3 coding DNA: TGTGCCAGCAGTTTATCGAAAGGGGGCGCGTACGAGCAGTACTTC.

This clonotype showed up just a few times. The V gene is TRBV20-1, the J gene TRBJ2-7; D not resolved. V lost 4 bases and J 0 bases, leaving 10 bases between the germline ends. The CDR3 loop spans 13 amino acids. Per the germline V gene, CDR1 is DFQATT and CDR2 is SNEGSKA (reference sequence). CDR3 in DNA: TGCAGTGCTACTAAGACCAACTCCTACGAGCAGTACTTC. Protein sequence: CSATKTNSYEQYF.

The V and J genes are TRBV7-3 and TRBJ2-3; no clear D. The germline V gene has CDR1 SGHTA and CDR2 FQGTGA. V was clipped by 0 bases and J by 6 bases, with 13 bases between them. The length of the CDR3 is 15 residues. The CDR3 loop reads CASSLTFRPQDTQYF. The CDR3 DNA follows: TGTGCCAGCAGCTTAACATTCAGACCGCAGGATACGCAGTATTTT.

The chain joins TRBV20-1 to TRBJ2-1, with 12 bases identical to TRBD2. Germline values: CDR1 DFQATT, CDR2 SNEGSKA (reference sequence). The ends lost 0 bases at V and 1 base at J; junction bases unmatched: 7. This CDR3 region has 18 residues. Here the CDR3 DNA reads TGCAGTGCTAGAGACCTAGCGGGAGGGGGTGGATCCTACAATGAGCAGTTCTTC. Translation: CSARDLAGGGGSYNEQFF.

This clonotype was observed many times. This chain uses TRBV9 with TRBJ2-2; D is unresolved. CDR1 SGDLS and CDR2 YYNGEE come from the germline V gene. The CDR3 covers 12 residues. V lost 1 base to trimming and J lost 5 bases, with 3 bases between them. The DNA of the CDR3 is TGTGCCAGCAGCGTACGGACCGGGGAGCTGTTTTTT. Its protein is CASSVRTGELFF.

This sequence joins TRBV6-1 and TRBJ2-7; D remains unclear. This CDR3 is built from 14 residues. The germline gives CDR1 MNHNS, CDR2 SASEGT. V lost 6 bases and J 2 bases, leaving 14 bases between the germline ends. The chain's CDR3 is CASSFQPIAYEQYF. CDR3 in DNA: TGTGCCAGCAGCTTCCAACCTATAGCCTACGAGCAGTACTTC.

The table lists this clonotype with a few counts. The chain employs TRBV9 and TRBJ1-5, with a weak D call TRBD1 (6 bases). The CDR3 is 15 amino acids. CDR1 and CDR2 (germline): SGDLS, YYNGEE. Trimming pared 4 bases from V and 2 bases from J, leaving 13 bases between. Here the CDR3 reads CASSPQGQRNQPQHF. CDR3 DNA sequence: TGTGCCAGCAGCCCCCAGGGGCAGCGCAATCAGCCCCAGCATTTT.

This clonotype was recorded a few times. V and J are TRBV5-1 and TRBJ2-7; 8 nucleotides align to TRBD1. The CDR3 sequence is 16 residues long. The V and J ends lost 4 bases and 2 bases, in that order; junction bases with no gene match: 11. Germline assignment: CDR1 SGHRS and CDR2 YFSETQ. The CDR3 DNA reads as TGCGCCAGCAGCCCTAACCCGACAGGGGTAGCCTACGAGCAGTACTTC. Protein product: CASSPNPTGVAYEQYF.

At least ten counts were recorded for this clonotype. The rearrangement links TRBV20-1 to TRBJ2-3; 7 bases align to TRBD2. Trimming removed 5 bases from V and 0 bases from J; junction bases left unmatched: 5. This CDR3 is built from 14 residues. Germline V gene lookup returns CDR1 DFQATT and CDR2 SNEGSKA (reference sequence). CDR3 coding DNA: TGCAGTGCTCCAGCGGGAAGCAGCACAGATACGCAGTATTTT. Amino acid sequence: CSAPAGSSTDTQYF.

V and J are TRBV29-1 and TRBJ1-2; 7 positions match TRBD1. The germline gives CDR1 SQVTM, CDR2 ANQGSEA. CDR3 length: 14 amino acids. With V trimmed by 2 bases and J by 2 bases, 5 bases remained unmatched. The CDR3, as DNA: TGCAGCGTTGAAAGACAGGGAGAGAACTATGGCTACACCTTC. Protein sequence: CSVERQGENYGYTF.

The chain joins TRBV20-1 to TRBJ2-7; 7 bases fit TRBD2. The CDR3 contains 14 residues. V lost 2 bases and J lost 3; bases outside the gene matches: 7. Germline CDR1 DFQATT, CDR2 SNEGSKA (reference sequence). The CDR3 region is CSARLWGGNYEQYF. The CDR3 coding sequence is TGCAGTGCTAGACTTTGGGGGGGAAACTACGAGCAGTACTTC.

Only a few counts were recorded for this clonotype. V usage is TRBV7-9 and J usage is TRBJ2-2; D gene unclear. This CDR3 is built from 17 residues. V lost 1 base to trimming and J lost 0 bases, with 12 bases between them. In germline, CDR1 is SEHNR, CDR2 FQNEAQ (reference sequence). The CDR3 loop is CASSLELWASNTGELFF. CDR3 DNA: TGTGCCAGCAGCTTAGAGTTATGGGCTTCGAACACCGGGGAGCTGTTTTTT.

This chain connects TRBV4-2 to TRBJ2-1; 7 bases are shared with TRBD2. The junction had 7 bases not matched to a gene; V was cut back by 4 bases and J by 4 bases. This CDR3 contains 15 residues. Germline values: CDR1 LGHNA, CDR2 YNFKEQ. The CDR3 loop is CASSRGGGEYNEQFF. The DNA of the CDR3 is TGTGCCAGCAGCCGTGGGGGGGGGGAGTACAATGAGCAGTTCTTC.

This clonotype showed up many times. The chain carries TRBV5-1 and TRBJ1-1, with 7 bases fitting TRBD1. The length of the CDR3 is 14 residues. The junction had 4 bases not matched to a gene; V was cut back by 4 bases and J by 1 base. The germline gives CDR1 SGHRS, CDR2 YFSETQ. CDR3 loop: CASSPGQANTEAFF. CDR3 in DNA: TGCGCCAGCAGCCCAGGACAGGCGAACACTGAAGCTTTCTTT.

This clonotype appeared many times. This rearrangement joins TRBV20-1 to TRBJ2-3; no clear D. The germline V gene encodes CDR1 DFQATT and CDR2 SNEGSKA (reference sequence). Trimming removed 8 bases from V and 0 bases from J, with 9 bases in between. The CDR3 runs 12 residues. CDR3 nucleotides: TGCAGTCTGTCCTCTAGCACAGATACGCAGTATTTT. It yields the protein CSLSSSTDTQYF.

The chain couples TRBV27 to TRBJ1-2; D possibly corresponds to TRBD1 (6 bases). Looked up from germline, CDR1 is MNHEY and CDR2 is SMNVEV (reference sequence). The CDR3 is made up of 16 amino acids. The germline V and J ends were trimmed by 7 bases and 3 bases, with 21 bases remaining between them. CDR3 sequence (DNA): TGTGCCAGCAAACTTCGCTGGGGGCTACCCGACTATGGCTACACCTTC. Amino acid sequence: CASKLRWGLPDYGYTF.

Only a few counts were recorded for this clonotype. The V and J genes are TRBV12-3 or TRBV12-4 and TRBJ2-7; D gene uncertain. The CDR3 totals 13 residues. The V end lost 5 bases, the J end lost 6 bases, and 14 bases lay between the germline ends. The CDR3 bases are TGTGCCAGCAGTCCAACCTTGGGCGCCGAGCAGTACTTC. Translated: CASSPTLGAEQYF.

This clonotype was seen repeatedly, ten times or more. The rearrangement links TRBV20-1 to TRBJ2-2; tentatively, D is TRBD1 or TRBD2 (6 bases each). V was pared by 6 bases and J by 3 bases, with 11 bases between. Looked up from germline, CDR1 is DFQATT and CDR2 is SNEGSKA (reference sequence). CDR3 length equals 13 residues. The DNA of the CDR3 is TGCAGTGCAAATAGGGGGGACACCGGGGAGCTGTTTTTT. It yields the protein CSANRGDTGELFF.

J is TRBJ2-7 and V is TRBV7-2, with 8 positions matching TRBD1. In germline, CDR1 is SGHTA, CDR2 FQGNSA. CDR3 length: 15 amino acids. The J segment lost 2 bases and the V segment lost 3 bases, leaving 6 bases of the junction unmatched. DNA of the CDR3: TGTGCCAGCAGCTTGACAGGGGACCGCGCCTACGAGCAGTACTTC. Amino acid sequence: CASSLTGDRAYEQYF.

V and J are TRBV9 and TRBJ2-3; 10 bases match TRBD2. The CDR3 has 17 amino acids. CDR1 SGDLS and CDR2 YYNGEE come from the germline V gene. With V trimmed by 4 bases and J by 3 bases, 11 bases remained unmatched. In nucleotides, the CDR3 is TGTGCCAGCAGCAAAGCAGCGGGGGGGCCGGTAACAGATACGCAGTATTTT. Its protein is CASSKAAGGPVTDTQYF.

This clonotype turned up a few times. The chain links TRBV3-1 to TRBJ2-7, with TRBD2 matching over 12 bases. Germline V gives CDR1 LGHDT, CDR2 YNNKEL (reference sequence). The CDR3 totals 14 residues. V dropped 8 bases and J dropped 5; count of bases not matched to a gene: 7. In DNA form, the CDR3 reads TGTGCCAGCCGACAGACTAGCGGGAGCGACGAGCAGTACTTC. Amino acid sequence: CASRQTSGSDEQYF.

Many counts were recorded for this clonotype. This rearrangement joins TRBV6-2 or TRBV6-3 to TRBJ2-3; D perhaps matches TRBD2 (5 bases). The CDR3 is 12 amino acids. V was pared by 5 bases and J by 6 bases, with 9 bases between. The germline CDR1 and CDR2 sequences are MNHEY and SVGEGT. In DNA, the CDR3 is TGTGCCAGCAGTATTAGCGTCGATACGCAGTATTTT. Its protein product is CASSISVDTQYF.